This record concerns one T cell receptor beta chain sequence. TCRdb keeps only in-frame clones here, not all; method: immunoSEQ multiplex PCR. The sample lists 98,000 or so clones, roughly 87% occurring once. The data originate from a study of T cell responses to AZD1222 COVID-19 vaccine. CDR1 is MNHEY, CDR2 SVGAGI, per germline. The CDR3 has 14 residues. With 6 bases removed from V and 7 bases from J, the gap between germline ends came to 15 bases. This specimen was peripheral blood, taken on day 0 of MenACWY control vaccination. This chain links TRBV6-5 with TRBJ1-4; D gene uncertain. This receptor was obtained from an adult in good health. CDR3 loop: CASRDLEPGEKLFF. The CDR3 DNA reads as TGTGCCAGCAGGGACCTGGAGCCCGGTGAAAAACTGTTTTTT.